Each of the 9 T cell receptor beta chains below was sequenced from the same sample in a study of shared clonotypes between healthy human individuals. The repertoire was sequenced with immunoSEQ multiplex PCR; TCRdb's copy has only in-frame clones and lacks some. The top ten clones hold 0.1% to 0.15% of a sample with roughly 2 million clones, 90% to 97% of them seen once. Source material: naive CD4+ T cells sorted from blood. Indicated subset: CD45RA+ positively selected. The receptors originated from a man aged 18 to 30 in good health.

The chain links TRBV6-1 to TRBJ2-7, with 8 nucleotides matching TRBD2. Germline-derived CDR1 and CDR2 are MNHNS and SASEGT. The V and J ends lost 4 bases and 3 bases, in that order; junction bases with no gene match: 14. This CDR3 has 17 amino acids. The CDR3 DNA reads as TGTGCCAGCAGTGCTGGTAAGTTAGCGGGACTTGACTACGAGCAGTACTTC. It codes for CASSAGKLAGLDYEQYF.

This chain links TRBV29-1 with TRBJ2-1; 8 bases align to TRBD2. Per the germline V gene, CDR1 is SQVTM and CDR2 is ANQGSEA. The length of the CDR3 is 12 residues. The V and J ends lost 4 bases and 9 bases, in that order; junction bases with no gene match: 5. Written as DNA, the CDR3 is TGCAGCGTTGGGGGACTAGGCGGTGAGCAGTTCTTC. Amino acid sequence: CSVGGLGGEQFF.

The V gene is TRBV2, the J gene TRBJ1-6; tentative D call: TRBD1 (5 bases). The CDR3 covers 16 residues. The germline V and J ends were trimmed by 4 bases and 0 bases, with 10 bases remaining between them. The germline gives CDR1 SNHLY, CDR2 FYNNEI. CDR3 in DNA: TGTGCCAGCAGTGGGGGGGTTTTCTCCTATAATTCACCCCTCCACTTT. Translating it yields CASSGGVFSYNSPLHF.

The J gene is TRBJ2-2, the V gene TRBV5-4, with D possibly TRBD1 on 5 matching bases. The CDR3 has 13 amino acids. Germline CDR1 SGHNT, CDR2 YYREEE (reference sequence). With 2 bases removed from V and 6 bases from J, the gap between germline ends came to 8 bases. CDR3 loop: CASSLQVPGELFF. CDR3 coding DNA: TGTGCCAGCAGCTTACAGGTCCCCGGGGAGCTGTTTTTT.

Here the CDR3 DNA reads TGTGCCAGCAGCTTAGTGGCTAGAGGGAGGGCCGAGTATGAGCAGTTCTTC. Residues: CASSLVARGRAEYEQFF. V is TRBV7-8 and J is TRBJ2-1; 7 positions agree with TRBD2. V shed 1 base, J shed 8 bases, and the junction held 14 bases outside the gene matches. Per the germline V gene, CDR1 is SGHVS and CDR2 is FQNEAQ. The CDR3 is 17 residues long.

The chain links TRBV30 to TRBJ2-7; possible D gene TRBD1, 8 bases. Trimming pared 3 bases from V and 2 bases from J, leaving 17 bases between. The CDR3 totals 15 residues. Germline V gives CDR1 GTSNPN, CDR2 SVGIG (reference sequence). The CDR3 nucleotides read TGTGCCTGGAGCGCCAGGGGGCGGGGGACCTACGAGCAGTACTTC. This gives the protein CAWSARGRGTYEQYF.

The chain couples TRBV5-4 to TRBJ1-2; 7 bases map to TRBD1. The CDR3 extends over 13 amino acids. Trimming at V came to 4 bases and at J to 3 bases, leaving 3 bases not matched to a gene. CDR1 is SGHNT and CDR2 is YYREEE in the germline V gene (reference sequence). Here the CDR3 DNA reads TGTGCCAGCAGCCCCACAGGGGACTATGGCTACACCTTC. Its protein product is CASSPTGDYGYTF.

The table lists this clone with a few counts. J is TRBJ1-6 and V is TRBV5-1, with 7 nucleotides matching TRBD1. The CDR3 is 14 residues long. Trimming took 3 bases from V and 7 from J; bases not matched to a gene: 4. In germline, CDR1 is SGHRS, CDR2 YFSETQ. DNA of the CDR3: TGCGCCAGCAGCTCAACAGGGGAAAATTCACCCCTCCACTTT. Translated: CASSSTGENSPLHF.

This sequence joins TRBV5-6 and TRBJ2-7; 8 bases are a match to TRBD1. V was clipped by 2 bases and J by 1 base; unmatched bases: 8. The CDR3 has 16 amino acids. Germline V gene sequence: CDR1 SGHDT, CDR2 YYEEEE. The CDR3 DNA is TGTGCCAGCAGCTTTTGGACAGGGTGGATATCCTACGAGCAGTACTTC. Residues: CASSFWTGWISYEQYF. Based on the CDR3 plus reference TRBV5-6 and TRBJ2-7, the full variable domain is DAGVTQSPTHLIKTRGQQVTLRCSPKSGHDTVSWYQQALGQGPQFIFQYYEEEERQRGNFPDRFSGHQFPNYSSELNVNALLLGDSALYLCASSFWTGWISYEQYFGPGTRLTVT.